This T cell receptor (beta chain) was recovered during a study of Graves' ophthalmopathy and Graves' hyperthyroidism. At least ten counts were recorded for this clonotype. Trimming left V 1 base short and J 8 bases short, with 14 bases between. The CDR3 sequence is 14 residues long. Clinicians diagnosed using symptoms, serum thyroxine, TRAb, thyroid ultrasound and orbital computed tomography. PBMCs had their origin in fresh peripheral blood (approximately 9.9 ml). For repertoire sequencing, the TCR beta CDR3 regions were amplified from RNA transcripts. Investigators did first-round RT-PCR with HTBI primers, then second-round multiplex PCR. Using its own MiXCR run on the multiplex PCR reads, TCRdb lists one record per CDR3 protein. The table includes 170,000 or so distinct CDR3 sequences, 30% to 45% detected once.

The sequenced sample was peripheral blood. This receptor was taken from a middle-aged woman with Graves' ophthalmopathy. The V and J genes are TRBV12-3 or TRBV12-4 and TRBJ1-2; no definite D call. CDR3 DNA sequence: TGTGCCAGCAGTTTAGTGGCAACTCTATGGGGCTACACCTTC. Encoded protein: CASSLVATLWGYTF.